The source of this TCR beta chain is a study of tissue T cells after allogeneic stem cell transplantation. Profiled with immunoSEQ multiplex PCR; TCRdb holds only in-frame clones, not every one. Counted here are 8,500 to 10,000 clones, 45% to 70% occurring once; the ten biggest clones make up around a fifth. The V gene's germline CDR1 is MRHNA and CDR2 SNTAGT. Trimming cost V 3 bases and J 5 bases, with 20 bases left between them. The CDR3 length is 17 residues. This receptor was identified in a female donor over 55 with lung cancer. The starting material was tissue from the jejunum, obtained at autopsy. This sequence joins TRBV6-4 and TRBJ2-1; a weak D match, TRBD1 (6 bases). CDR3 region: CASSEQQGMGSNNEQFF. The CDR3 coding sequence is TGTGCCAGCAGTGAACAACAGGGCATGGGAAGTAACAATGAGCAGTTCTTC.